This T cell receptor (beta chain) was obtained from a study of liver allograft versus peripheral blood T cells. The overall study: Repertoires of T cell receptors in transplanted livers were compared with recipients' peripheral blood repertoires.

Germline CDR1 SEHNR, CDR2 FQNEAQ (reference sequence). This CDR3 is built from 18 residues. The ends lost 9 bases at V and 0 bases at J; junction bases unmatched: 12. For this clonotype: Its target is unknown.

Findings and limits, study-wide: Reports indicated that T cell receptor repertoires inside liver allografts differed from those in peripheral blood.

TCRdb re-called the reads through MiXCR, storing one row per CDR3 protein. This table has about 6,500 distinct CDR3 sequences, 15% to 20% appearing once. The rearrangement uses TRBV7-9 and TRBJ2-3; the match to TRBD2 covers 13 bases. The sequence came from a human patient who had a liver transplant. Some T cells may be provided by the graft donor. The chain's CDR3 is CARSPGTSGVPSTDTQYF. The CDR3 DNA is TGTGCCAGAAGCCCCGGGACTAGCGGGGTCCCTAGCACAGATACGCAGTATTTT.